Listed below are T cell receptor beta chains from one sample, sequenced in a study of shared clonotypes between healthy human individuals. Method: immunoSEQ multiplex PCR; TCRdb's copy keeps in-frame clones and lacks some. The sample records some 2,000,000 clones, almost 96% being singletons. Sequenced: naive CD4+ T cells sorted from blood. Receptors originate from a man in his late teens or twenties in good health. Each CDR3 is given with its conserved first and last residue. Each record gives: CDR3 length, J gene, clone size, V gene, D gene, CDR3 DNA, CDR3 protein. D genes are given only for firm matches. Clone size is stated in some rows and not others, as once, few, many or a class when expanded.

15	TRBJ2-1	.	TRBV5-5	.	TGTGCCAGCAGCTTGGCCGGGGGACGCGAAAATGAGCAGTTCTTC	CASSLAGGRENEQFF
13	TRBJ2-5	.	TRBV2	.	TGTGCCAGCAGCGGGGGCCGGGGGGAGACCCAGTACTTC	CASSGGRGETQYF
13	TRBJ2-3	.	TRBV27	.	TGTGCCACCGGACGGACCTTCACAGATACGCAGTATTTT	CATGRTFTDTQYF
16	TRBJ2-5	.	TRBV5-1	TRBD2	TGCGCCAGCAGCTTCCTTCAGCGGGGATCCCAAGAGACCCAGTACTTC	CASSFLQRGSQETQYF
13	TRBJ2-7	.	TRBV7-2	.	TGTGCCAGCAGTGAATGGGACAACTACGAGCAGTACTTC	CASSEWDNYEQYF
13	TRBJ1-2	.	TRBV27	.	TGTGCCAGCAGGCGGGAAGGGGACTATGGCTACACCTTC	CASRREGDYGYTF
15	TRBJ2-7	.	TRBV2	TRBD2	TGTGCCAGCACAAAAGCGGGAGGTGTGATTGTCGAGCAGTACTTC	CASTKAGGVIVEQYF
10	TRBJ2-5	.	TRBV2	.	TGTGCCAGCGGGCAAGAGACCCAGTACTTC	CASGQETQYF
17	TRBJ1-1	.	TRBV7-2	TRBD1	TGTGCCAGCAGGCAACCTGGACAGGGGGCTTCAAGCACTGAAGCTTTCTTT	CASRQPGQGASSTEAFF
13	TRBJ1-3	.	TRBV10-3	.	TGTGCCATCACGCCCCTCTCTGGAAACACCATATATTTT	CAITPLSGNTIYF
15	TRBJ2-7	.	TRBV10-1	.	TGCGCCAGCAGTGAGTCGGGCGGGCAGGGTGATGAGCAGTACTTC	CASSESGGQGDEQYF
15	TRBJ1-2	.	TRBV28	TRBD1	TGTGCCAGCAGTTTGCCGAGGGGGCCATACTATGGCTACACCTTC	CASSLPRGPYYGYTF
17	TRBJ2-7	.	TRBV18	TRBD1	TGTGCCAGCTCACCCAGTCCCGGGACAGGGAAGGCTTTGGAGCAGTACTTC	CASSPSPGTGKALEQYF
12	TRBJ2-1	.	TRBV6-1	TRBD2	TGTGCCAGCACCGTGGTAGCGGGAGTGGTTTTCTTC	CASTVVAGVVFF
13	TRBJ1-2	.	TRBV10-3	.	TGTGCCATCAGTGAGGGCCAGGGACTGGGCTACACCTTC	CAISEGQGLGYTF
18	TRBJ2-1	.	TRBV7-3	TRBD2	TGTGCCAGCAGCAAATCCGGGACTAGCGGGGCTGTTTACAATGAGCAGTTCTTC	CASSKSGTSGAVYNEQFF
16	TRBJ2-7	.	TRBV6-6	TRBD2	TGTGCCAGCAGTTACGGCCCTAGCGGAATCCACTACGAGCAGTACTTC	CASSYGPSGIHYEQYF
14	TRBJ1-2	.	TRBV28	TRBD1	TGTGCCAGCAGTCCCGGGGGGACAGGGGATGGCTACACCTTC	CASSPGGTGDGYTF
15	TRBJ1-2	.	TRBV6-5	.	TGTGCCAGCAGCCAGGGAGCGGGGGGAGTCTATGGCTACACCTTC	CASSQGAGGVYGYTF
14	TRBJ2-2	.	TRBV28	TRBD2	TGTGCCAGCAAACCCAGCGGGGCAACCGGGGAGCTGTTTTTT	CASKPSGATGELFF
14	TRBJ1-1	.	TRBV2	.	TGTGCCAGCCACCCGACAGAGAAGAGCACTGAAGCTTTCTTT	CASHPTEKSTEAFF
14	TRBJ2-7	.	TRBV2	.	TGTGCCAGCAGTCGGGACACCCAGTCCTACGAGCAGTACTTC	CASSRDTQSYEQYF
12	TRBJ2-5	.	TRBV7-7	.	TGTGCTAGCAGCTTAGGAGGGGCGACCCAGTACTTC	CASSLGGATQYF
13	TRBJ1-2	.	TRBV2	TRBD1	TGTGCCAGCAATTCGGACAGGGCCAGTGGCTACACCTTC	CASNSDRASGYTF
17	TRBJ1-2	.	TRBV5-6	TRBD1	TGTGCCAGCAGCAAATCCGGGACAGGGGGACGAGTACCTGGCTACACCTTC	CASSKSGTGGRVPGYTF
16	TRBJ1-1	.	TRBV28	.	TGTGCCAGCAGTCCGGAGAGGGGCTGGATGAACACTGAAGCTTTCTTT	CASSPERGWMNTEAFF
15	TRBJ2-1	once	TRBV9	.	TGTGCCAGCAGCGTAGCTACAGACAGAACCAATGAGCAGTTCTTC	CASSVATDRTNEQFF
16	TRBJ2-3	.	TRBV9	TRBD1	TGTGCCAGCAGCGCCACCGGGACAGGTTTTTCAGATACGCAGTATTTT	CASSATGTGFSDTQYF
15	TRBJ2-7	.	TRBV6-6	TRBD1	TGTGCCAGCAGGCCTAACCGGGACAGGGAGGGCGAGCAGTACTTC	CASRPNRDREGEQYF
15	TRBJ2-1	.	TRBV6-6	.	TGTGCCAGCAGTTCCACGATCTCCTCTTACAATGAGCAGTTCTTC	CASSSTISSYNEQFF
16	TRBJ2-1	.	TRBV5-1	.	TGCGCCAGCAGCTTCGCGGCGGGGGCCTCCTACAATGAGCAGTTCTTC	CASSFAAGASYNEQFF
13	TRBJ1-1	.	TRBV7-2	.	TGTGCCAGCAGCTTAGGTCGATTCACAGAAGCTTTCTTT	CASSLGRFTEAFF
15	TRBJ2-3	.	TRBV29-1	TRBD2	TGCAGCGTTGAAGGTAGCGGGGGGGGTACAGATACGCAGTATTTT	CSVEGSGGGTDTQYF
15	TRBJ2-1	.	TRBV6-5	TRBD1	TGTGCCAGCAGTTTACAGGGGTGGGGACGGAATGAGCAGTTCTTC	CASSLQGWGRNEQFF
19	TRBJ2-1	.	TRBV7-2	TRBD1	TGTGCCAGCAACCCCACAGGGGGTAAGCGGAGCCTTCTCTACAATGAGCAGTTCTTC	CASNPTGGKRSLLYNEQFF
13	TRBJ2-7	.	TRBV5-1	.	TGCGCCAGCAGCGTGGGGGACCCCTACGAGCAGTACTTC	CASSVGDPYEQYF
14	TRBJ1-3	once	TRBV28	.	TGTGCCGGACGGAAGGGGGGTCCTGGAAACACCATATATTTT	CAGRKGGPGNTIYF
15	TRBJ2-1	.	TRBV7-2	TRBD2	TGTGCCAGCAGCCCCACTAGCGGGAGTTTCTATGAGCAGTTCTTC	CASSPTSGSFYEQFF
16	TRBJ1-1	once	TRBV7-8	.	TGTGCCAGCAGCCCACGAGATGGGGGTAGGAACACTGAAGCTTTCTTT	CASSPRDGGRNTEAFF
14	TRBJ1-1	.	TRBV19	TRBD1	TGTGCCAGTTGGGACAGCCGGAAAAACACTGAAGCTTTCTTT	CASWDSRKNTEAFF
13	TRBJ1-4	.	TRBV5-1	.	TGCGCCAGCAGCCCCTTAACTAATGAAAAACTGTTTTTT	CASSPLTNEKLFF
17	TRBJ2-3	once	TRBV7-9	.	TGTGCCAGCAGCTTAGGCGGTTTGGCAATAAGCACAGATACGCAGTATTTT	CASSLGGLAISTDTQYF
13	TRBJ2-3	.	TRBV27	.	TGTGCCAGCAGTCGACTGGGCACAGATACGCAGTATTTT	CASSRLGTDTQYF
15	TRBJ1-2	.	TRBV4-2	.	TGTGCCAGCAGCCAGGAACAGTCAGCTAACTATGGCTACACCTTC	CASSQEQSANYGYTF
14	TRBJ1-5	.	TRBV2	TRBD1	TGTGCCAGCAGTGAAGCTCAGGGGGATCAGCCCCAGCATTTT	CASSEAQGDQPQHF
17	TRBJ2-7	.	TRBV9	TRBD2	TGTGCCAGCAGCGTAGATTTACCCAGCGGGAGGTTCGACGAGCAGTACTTC	CASSVDLPSGRFDEQYF
16	TRBJ2-2	.	TRBV6-5	.	TGTGCCAGCAGTTCCCCAGGGGCGGTATCCCCCGGGGAGCTGTTTTTT	CASSSPGAVSPGELFF
13	TRBJ2-1	once	TRBV11-2	.	TGTGCCAGCACCTCTCAAGCGTCGGGTGAGCAGTTCTTC	CASTSQASGEQFF
16	TRBJ2-7	.	TRBV6-5	TRBD2	TGTGCCAGCAGTTCCGGGACTAGCGGGAGTATAGGCGGGCAGTACTTC	CASSSGTSGSIGGQYF
14	TRBJ1-3	.	TRBV7-2	.	TGTGCTAGCAGCCCACAGGGAGCCGGAAACACCATATATTTT	CASSPQGAGNTIYF
19	TRBJ2-1	.	TRBV5-1	.	TGCGCCAGCAGCTTTTCGGCCGGTAATATCAAAGAGCCGAACAATGAGCAGTTCTTC	CASSFSAGNIKEPNNEQFF
14	TRBJ1-5	.	TRBV19	.	TGTGCCAGTACGAGCGGAGGAGGAAATCAGCCCCAGCATTTT	CASTSGGGNQPQHF
15	TRBJ2-7	.	TRBV5-4	TRBD1	TGTGCCAGCAGCACCTTTGACAGGGGCGCGTACGAGCAGTACTTC	CASSTFDRGAYEQYF